This is a list of T cell receptor beta chains from one sample in a study of blood T cell repertoires in COVID-19. Data came from immunoSEQ multiplex PCR; TCRdb stores just in-frame clones and leaves some out. Of fewer than 150,000 clones listed, around 87% are singletons. Sequenced sample: peripheral blood. These receptors all come from a woman between 50 and 59 years old who had recovered from COVID-19. Both conserved end residues are part of each CDR3. D genes are given only for firm matches. Part of the rows lack a size; the others show once, few, many or a class for expanded clones.

DNA	CDR3	D	size	V	J
TGTGCCAGCAAAGCGGGGGTAACAGGGACATATGGCTACACCTTC	CASKAGVTGTYGYTF	NA	NA	TRBV28	TRBJ1-2
TGTGCCAGCAGCTCAACAGGGACAGGGGGAAGCAATCAGCCCCAGCATTTT	CASSSTGTGGSNQPQHF	TRBD1	NA	TRBV7-8	TRBJ1-5
TGTGCCAGCAGCCACTCTCCGGCGGGGGGACCGAGGGCATTTGATACGCAGTATTTT	CASSHSPAGGPRAFDTQYF	TRBD2	NA	TRBV13	TRBJ2-3
TGTGCCAGCAGCGTACTGGGCGGGACTAGCACAGATACGCAGTATTTT	CASSVLGGTSTDTQYF	NA	NA	TRBV9	TRBJ2-3
TGTGCCAGTAGTTTAGCTACCGGGACAGGTAGAAATTCACCCCTCCACTTT	CASSLATGTGRNSPLHF	TRBD1	NA	TRBV19	TRBJ1-6
TGCGCCAGCAAGTGGGCAGCCTACAATCAGCCCCAGCATTTT	CASKWAAYNQPQHF	NA	NA	TRBV10-1	TRBJ1-5
TGTGCCAGCAGGCTCAGGGGCCGGTCCTATGGCTACACCTTC	CASRLRGRSYGYTF	NA	NA	TRBV2	TRBJ1-2
TGTGCCAGCACCCATTCCCACTCTGGAAACACCATATATTTT	CASTHSHSGNTIYF	NA	once	TRBV3-1/TRBV3-2	TRBJ1-3
TGTGCCAGCAGCCGGACTAGCGGGTCCAATGAGCAGTTCTTC	CASSRTSGSNEQFF	TRBD2	once	TRBV11-2	TRBJ2-1
TGTGCCAGCAGCTTAGATCGGACAAGCTATCAGCCCCAGCATTTT	CASSLDRTSYQPQHF	NA	NA	TRBV11-2	TRBJ1-5
TGTGCCACCCGCCGTGGGACAGGGGGTCGTGAAGCTTTCTTT	CATRRGTGGREAFF	TRBD1	NA	TRBV11-3	TRBJ1-1
TGTGCCAGCAGTTACTCGACAGGGGGTGTGTACGAGCAGTACTTC	CASSYSTGGVYEQYF	TRBD1	few	TRBV6-5	TRBJ2-7
TGTGCCAGCAGCCGGGTCGACGCTGCCGTGAACACTGAAGCTTTCTTT	CASSRVDAAVNTEAFF	NA	NA	TRBV27	TRBJ1-1
TGTGCCAGCACCCCAGATAGGGGGCCTAATGAAAAACTGTTTTTT	CASTPDRGPNEKLFF	TRBD1	NA	TRBV6-5	TRBJ1-4
TGTGCCAGCAGTTCTATGACGACTAGCAGCGGGGAGCTGTTTTTT	CASSSMTTSSGELFF	TRBD2	NA	TRBV6-5	TRBJ2-2
TGTGCCAGCAGCCGAGGAAAGGGGGCCGGCTACACCTTC	CASSRGKGAGYTF	TRBD1	NA	TRBV3-1/TRBV3-2	TRBJ1-2
TGTGCCAGCAGCCACGGACAGGGAAGGTCTGAAGCTTTCTTT	CASSHGQGRSEAFF	TRBD1	NA	TRBV6-2/TRBV6-3	TRBJ1-1
TGTGCCAGCAGCGCACAGGGGGTTCACTATGGCTACACCTTC	CASSAQGVHYGYTF	TRBD1	NA	TRBV7-9	TRBJ1-2
TGTGCCAGCAGTGAGTACGGGGGACTAGCGGGAAGGCACTACGAGCAGTACTTC	CASSEYGGLAGRHYEQYF	TRBD2	NA	TRBV6-1	TRBJ2-7